This T cell receptor beta chain came from a study of metastatic and nonmetastatic thyroid tumors. None of the patients had undergone any treatment ahead of thyroid surgery. TCRdb re-called the PCR reads via MiXCR. The data show some 36,000 clones, with 15% to 20% seen just once and roughly 5.6% held by the top ten. The CDR3 length is 15 residues. Per the germline V gene, CDR1 is SGHAT and CDR2 is FQDESV (reference sequence). Trimming removed 5 bases from V and 4 bases from J, with 17 bases in between. This clone was seen many times. The source material was blood. The source is a male donor with papillary thyroid cancer or a benign thyroid nodule (not recorded which). Some clones in this sample may be carry-over from other donors' samples. The J gene is TRBJ1-2, the V gene TRBV11-1; unclear D gene. This CDR3 reads CASSPATGEIYGYTF. The CDR3, as DNA: TGTGCCAGCAGCCCAGCGACCGGAGAGATCTATGGCTACACCTTC.